This T cell receptor beta chain was identified during a study of T cells after yellow fever vaccination. Study in general: Fractions of low cell number were prepared using SMART-Seq v4 Ultra Low Input. Study outcomes and limitations: It was the secondary response that reached its peak faster, day 5 versus 15, but it was weaker.

V dropped 5 bases and J dropped 2 bases, with 16 bases sitting between them. The CDR3 loop spans 15 amino acids. Per the germline V gene, CDR1 is SGHAT and CDR2 is FQNNGV. The authors made TCR cDNA by 5'RACE template switching, adding a universal primer site and UMIs. TCRdb processed the 5' RACE reads anew with MiXCR; each CDR3 protein has one entry. The top ten hold roughly an eighth of the sample, which has some 560,000 distinct CDR3 sequences, about 19% seen once. As to this clonotype: Its specificity is unknown.

This sequence was found in a man aged 25 to 40 who received the YFV17D yellow fever vaccine. J is TRBJ2-7 and V is TRBV11-2; tentative D call: TRBD2 (6 bases). Sequencing used PBMCs, obtained 15 days after the yellow fever booster vaccination. Written as DNA, the CDR3 is TGTGCCAGCAGCAGTTTTACCGGGAGACCCTACGAGCAGTACTTC. Encoded protein: CASSSFTGRPYEQYF.